The next 8 T cell receptor beta chains were all read from a single sample in a study of early T cells in non-severe SARS-CoV-2 infection. TCRdb reprocessed the 5' RACE reads via MiXCR and lists one record per CDR3 protein. The sample lists roughly 120,000 distinct CDR3 sequences; around 14% were seen once. Sample: whole blood. The origin of the receptors is an adult who was a healthcare worker with PCR-confirmed SARS-CoV-2 infection or an uninfected control (not recorded which).

This clonotype was seen a handful of times. CDR3 DNA sequence: TGCAGTGCTAGTGGGACAGGGGGCCATGAAAAACTGTTTTTT. Amino acid sequence: CSASGTGGHEKLFF. This chain uses TRBV20-1 with TRBJ1-4; 12 bases align to TRBD1. V lost 3 bases and J lost 6; bases outside the gene matches: 2. Germline V gene lookup returns CDR1 DFQATT and CDR2 SNEGSKA (reference sequence). CDR3 length: 14 residues.

This clonotype has only a few counts. The chain combines TRBV6-6 with TRBJ2-5; weak D call: TRBD2 (6 bases). The CDR3 runs 15 residues. Deletions cut 6 bases from V and 5 bases from J, with 19 bases between. From germline, CDR1 is MNHNY and CDR2 SVGAGI (reference sequence). CDR3 bases: TGTGCCAGCAGCATACCTGGGGGGTCGGGGGAGACCCAGTACTTC. Its translation: CASSIPGGSGETQYF.

V usage is TRBV3-1 and J usage is TRBJ2-1; 13 bases map to TRBD2. The CDR3 has 15 residues. Germline V gene lookup returns CDR1 LGHDT and CDR2 YNNKEL (reference sequence). V gave up 0 bases and J gave up 8 bases; unmatched junction bases: 1. CDR3 sequence: CASSQETSGGYEQFF. The CDR3 region has the DNA TGTGCCAGCAGCCAAGAGACTAGCGGGGGGTATGAGCAGTTCTTC.

This clonotype was seen a handful of times. V gene TRBV20-1 combines with J gene TRBJ1-5; TRBD1 matches 7 bases. Germline V CDR1 and CDR2: DFQATT, SNEGSKA (reference sequence). This CDR3 has 15 residues. With 0 bases clipped from V and 1 base from J, the junction kept 3 bases outside the gene matches. The CDR3 DNA is TGCAGTGCTAGAGAGCAGGGGGAAAGCAATCAGCCCCAGCATTTT. Encoded protein: CSAREQGESNQPQHF.

This clonotype has a count of ten or more. This chain connects TRBV5-1 to TRBJ2-1; D uncertain. The CDR3 totals 14 residues. Germline assignment: CDR1 SGHRS and CDR2 YFSETQ. V lost 1 base and J lost 7, with 12 bases in between. The CDR3 is CASSLTPAGNEQFF. CDR3 coding DNA: TGCGCCAGCAGCTTGACACCCGCTGGGAATGAGCAGTTCTTC.

The sample holds a few counts of this clonotype. The J gene is TRBJ2-1, the V gene TRBV6-2 or TRBV6-3; D may be TRBD2 (6 bases). V dropped 6 bases and J dropped 15 bases, with 27 bases sitting between them. CDR1 MNHEY and CDR2 SVGEGT come from the germline V gene. The CDR3 contains 15 residues. The CDR3 nucleotides read TGTGCCAGCAGCCCTACCGGGACTCTAATCGGGTACCGGTTCTTC. It yields the protein CASSPTGTLIGYRFF.

V and J are TRBV20-1 and TRBJ2-3, with 9 bases lining up with TRBD2. The CDR3 covers 15 residues. CDR1 and CDR2 from the germline V gene are DFQATT and SNEGSKA (reference sequence). Trimming cost V 3 bases and J 3 bases; bases outside gene matches: 7. Here the CDR3 DNA reads TGCAGTGCTAGTGGGCGGGGGGGCCGTACAGATACGCAGTATTTT. It specifies CSASGRGGRTDTQYF.

This clonotype was detected only a few times. The chain links TRBV20-1 to TRBJ1-1; D not resolved. Germline CDR1 reads DFQATT; CDR2 reads SNEGSKA (reference sequence). This CDR3 spans 14 amino acids. V shed 3 bases and J shed 3 bases, with 14 bases lying between them. CDR3 coding DNA: TGCAGTGCTAGCGGTCGAGCCGTCCACACTGAAGCTTTCTTT. As protein: CSASGRAVHTEAFF.